This passage covers 14 T cell receptor beta chains from one sample sequenced in a study of OX40 agonist ivuxolimab in advanced cancers. Sequencing used immunoSEQ multiplex PCR; TCRdb keeps in-frame clones, though not all of them. The data hold 85,000 to 90,000 clones, with around 90% observed a single time. The sequencing used CD4+ or CD8+ T cells sorted from blood, collected in a trial of the OX40 agonist ivuxolimab. The receptors derive from an adult with an advanced solid tumor such as melanoma, head and neck, liver or kidney cancer.

The chain carries TRBV18 and TRBJ2-7, with TRBD2 as a possible D gene (6 bases). CDR3 size: 14 residues. Trimming took 1 base from V and 6 from J, leaving 13 bases between them. The germline CDR1 and CDR2 sequences are KGHSH and LQKENI. Written as DNA, the CDR3 is TGTGCCAGCTCACCACGGAGGGAAGGTTCCGAGCAGTACTTC. Translating it yields CASSPRREGSEQYF.

The chain couples TRBV5-1 to TRBJ1-5; no clear D. The germline gives CDR1 SGHRS, CDR2 YFSETQ. With 0 bases removed from V and 2 bases from J, the gap between germline ends came to 3 bases. This CDR3 spans 13 amino acids. The CDR3, as DNA: TGCGCCAGCAGCTTGGCGGGCAATCAGCCCCAGCATTTT. Its protein is CASSLAGNQPQHF. The variable domain in full, with the rest retrieved from reference TRBV5-1 and TRBJ1-5, is KAGVTQTPRYLIKTRGQQVTLSCSPISGHRSVSWYQQTPGQGLQFLFEYFSETQRNKGNFPGRFSGRQFSNSRSEMNVSTLELGDSALYLCASSLAGNQPQHFGDGTRLSIL.

The sample holds one count of this clone. The V and J genes are TRBV21-1 and TRBJ2-5; the D segment call TRBD1 is taken from the table without a DNA check. TRBV21-1 represents a pseudogene. The CDR3 is 13 residues long. For the CDR3, the DNA is TGTGCCAGCACCGAACCTAGGGGAGAGACCCAGTACTTC. It is translated as CASTEPRGETQYF.

V is TRBV11-3 and J is TRBJ1-2; D is possibly TRBD1 (6 bases). Germline CDR1 SGHNT, CDR2 YENEEA. V lost 5 bases and J lost 4, with 11 bases in between. The CDR3 has 13 residues. CDR3 residues: CASSPGQPYGYTF. In nucleotides, the CDR3 is TGTGCCAGCAGCCCCGGACAGCCCTATGGCTACACCTTC.

V usage is TRBV5-4 and J usage is TRBJ2-7; D might be TRBD1 or TRBD2, each matching 5 bases. The V end lost 2 bases, the J end lost 4 bases, and 16 bases lay between the germline ends. The length of the CDR3 is 15 residues. Germline CDR1 SGHNT, CDR2 YYREEE (reference sequence). The DNA for the CDR3 is TGTGCCAGCAGCTTAGGGGCGAGGGGACGGTACGAGCAGTACTTC. It translates to CASSLGARGRYEQYF.

This chain links TRBV6-1 with TRBJ1-5; TRBD1 matches 7 bases. The CDR3 is 14 amino acids. Germline lookup yields CDR1 MNHNS and CDR2 SASEGT. J was trimmed by 3 bases and V by 6 bases; bases with no gene match: 5. CDR3 nucleotide sequence: TGTGCCAGCAGGGCCGGGACAGACAATCAGCCCCAGCATTTT. As protein: CASRAGTDNQPQHF.

The J gene is TRBJ2-7, the V gene TRBV28, with 8 nucleotides matching TRBD2. V lost 4 bases and J lost 6; bases outside the gene matches: 5. Germline V CDR1 and CDR2: MDHEN, SYDVKM. CDR3 length: 13 residues. CDR3 DNA sequence: TGTGCCAGCAGTTACCCGGGGGGGGGCGAGCAGTACTTC. It is translated as CASSYPGGGEQYF.

This chain connects TRBV4-3 to TRBJ1-3; 10 bases align to TRBD1. CDR3 length: 14 amino acids. Germline loops: CDR1 LGHNA, CDR2 YSLEER. J was trimmed by 4 bases and V by 4 bases; bases with no gene match: 1. The CDR3 sequence: CASSRGQGGNTIYF. In DNA form, the CDR3 reads TGCGCCAGCAGCCGGGGACAGGGGGGAAACACCATATATTTT.

The V call is TRBV28, the J call TRBJ1-5; TRBD1 might be the D (5 bases). The CDR3 covers 12 residues. Germline CDR1 MDHEN, CDR2 SYDVKM. Deletions cut 5 bases from V and 13 bases from J, with 15 bases between. Here the CDR3 reads CASSGTVSTQHF. The CDR3 bases are TGTGCCAGCAGTGGGACGGTCTCTACTCAGCATTTT.

The chain joins TRBV5-4 to TRBJ2-3; D is unresolved. V was cut by 0 bases and J by 2 bases, with 10 bases left in between. CDR1 SGHNT and CDR2 YYREEE come from the germline V gene (reference sequence). The CDR3 covers 15 residues. CDR3 residues: CASSLDGVATDTQYF. CDR3 bases: TGTGCCAGCAGCTTGGACGGAGTAGCCACAGATACGCAGTATTTT.

V gene TRBV10-3 combines with J gene TRBJ1-1; D unclear. This CDR3 spans 13 amino acids. The germline gives CDR1 ENHRY, CDR2 SYGVKD. V lost 3 bases and J lost 1, with 6 bases in between. The CDR3 bases are TGTGCCATCAGTGAAGATCCGAACACTGAAGCTTTCTTT. Amino acids: CAISEDPNTEAFF.

The chain employs TRBV19 and TRBJ2-2; D is undetermined. This CDR3 comprises 15 residues. CDR1 and CDR2 (germline): LNHDA, SQIVND (reference sequence). Deletions cut 7 bases from V and 4 bases from J, with 16 bases between. This CDR3 is CASMVGSLRTGELFF. The DNA for the CDR3 is TGTGCCAGTATGGTCGGGTCCCTTCGCACCGGGGAGCTGTTTTTT.

The rearrangement joins TRBV19 to TRBJ1-1, with TRBD1 identical over 8 bases. CDR1 LNHDA and CDR2 SQIVND come from the germline V gene (reference sequence). The CDR3 totals 15 residues. V lost 5 bases to trimming and J lost 6 bases; unmatched junction nucleotides: 11. The CDR3: CASSPSTDRGSEAFF. CDR3 nucleotides: TGTGCCAGTAGTCCATCCACCGACAGGGGCTCTGAAGCTTTCTTT.

The J gene is TRBJ2-7, the V gene TRBV20-1, with unresolved D. The CDR3 length is 10 residues. CDR1 is DFQATT and CDR2 is SNEGSKA in the germline V gene (reference sequence). Trimming took 5 bases from V and 2 from J, leaving 4 bases between them. The CDR3 reads CSAVTYEQYF. The CDR3, as DNA: TGCAGTGCTGTAACCTACGAGCAGTACTTC.